This TCR beta chain was observed in a study of T cell responses to AZD1222 COVID-19 vaccine. The wider study: Doses given second, at about 4 or about 12 weeks, were pooled.

The data were produced by immunoSEQ multiplex PCR, yet TCRdb's version contains in-frame clones alone and is incomplete. The top ten hold over 8.5% of the sample, which has around 110,000 clones, almost 90% seen once. The V gene lost 2 bases and the J gene lost 0 bases, with 10 bases spanning the gap. Germline V gene sequence: CDR1 LNHDA, CDR2 SQIVND (reference sequence). This CDR3 comprises 16 residues. The chain has TRBV19 and TRBJ1-4; D perhaps matches TRBD1 (5 bases). The TCR comes from an adult in good health. The sample was peripheral blood, taken on day 0 of AZD1222 vaccination. CDR3 loop: CASSIPTGATNEKLFF. CDR3 in DNA: TGTGCCAGTAGTATACCTACAGGAGCAACTAATGAAAAACTGTTTTTT.